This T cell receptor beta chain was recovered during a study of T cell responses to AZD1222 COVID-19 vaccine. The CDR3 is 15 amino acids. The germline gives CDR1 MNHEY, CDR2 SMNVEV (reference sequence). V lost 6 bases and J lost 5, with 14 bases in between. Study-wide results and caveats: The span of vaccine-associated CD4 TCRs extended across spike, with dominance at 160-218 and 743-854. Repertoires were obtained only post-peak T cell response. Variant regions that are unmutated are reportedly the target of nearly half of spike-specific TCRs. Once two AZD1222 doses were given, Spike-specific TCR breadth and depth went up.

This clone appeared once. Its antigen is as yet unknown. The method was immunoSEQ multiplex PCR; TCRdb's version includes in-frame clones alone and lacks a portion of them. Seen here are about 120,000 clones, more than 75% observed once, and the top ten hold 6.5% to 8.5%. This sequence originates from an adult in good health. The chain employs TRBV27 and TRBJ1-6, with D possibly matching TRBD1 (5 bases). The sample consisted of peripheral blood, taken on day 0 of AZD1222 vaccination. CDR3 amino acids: CASRPGRGNNSPLHF. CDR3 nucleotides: TGTGCCAGCAGACCGGGACGGGGAAATAATTCACCCCTCCACTTT.